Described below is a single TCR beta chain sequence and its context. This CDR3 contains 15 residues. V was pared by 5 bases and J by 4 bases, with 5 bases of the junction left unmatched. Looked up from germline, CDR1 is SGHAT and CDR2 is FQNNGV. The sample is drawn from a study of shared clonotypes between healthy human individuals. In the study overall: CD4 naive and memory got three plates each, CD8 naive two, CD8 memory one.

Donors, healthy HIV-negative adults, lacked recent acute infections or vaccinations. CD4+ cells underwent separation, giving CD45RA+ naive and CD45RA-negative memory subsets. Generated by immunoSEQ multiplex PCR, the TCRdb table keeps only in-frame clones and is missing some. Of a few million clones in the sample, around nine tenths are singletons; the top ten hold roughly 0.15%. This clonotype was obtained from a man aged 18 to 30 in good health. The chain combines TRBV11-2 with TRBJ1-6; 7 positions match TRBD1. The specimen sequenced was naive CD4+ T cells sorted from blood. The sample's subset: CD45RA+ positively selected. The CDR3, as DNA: TGTGCCAGCAGCACCGGGACAGTATATAATTCACCCCTCCACTTT. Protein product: CASSTGTVYNSPLHF.